Reported below is one T cell receptor beta chain. The antigen remains unidentified. The ends were cut back, 0 bases at V and 5 bases at J, with 8 bases in the middle. CDR3 size: 13 residues. The germline V gene has CDR1 ENHRY and CDR2 SYGVKD. This record belongs to a study of T-cell reconstitution after alpha-beta-depleted transplantation in children. Study-level findings and limits: Some patients' high day-60 TCRbeta diversity was traced to surviving recipient T cells and thymic progenitors. Diversity and T-cell counts at one year after transplant derived mostly from new T cells. It was reported that alpha-beta T cells came from several hundred expanded graft clones (about two months after transplant).

Construction of the TCRbeta library involved unique molecular identifiers. MiXCR was run by TCRdb on the PCR reads, yielding one entry per CDR3 protein. The data hold about 540,000 distinct CDR3 sequences, with around 27% observed a single time. The sample in question was PBMCs, obtained before TCRalphabeta/CD19-depleted stem cell transplant. The sequence was obtained from a boy younger than two with Wiskott-Aldrich syndrome, due to receive a stem cell transplant. The chain uses TRBV10-3 and TRBJ2-7; D uncertain. The CDR3 reads CAISESTSNEQYF. CDR3 DNA sequence: TGTGCCATCAGTGAGTCGACGAGCAACGAGCAGTACTTC.